A selection of T cell receptor beta chains follows, all from one sample in a study of blood T cell repertoires in COVID-19. Libraries were prepared by immunoSEQ multiplex PCR; TCRdb keeps only in-frame clonotypes and omits some of them. Among roughly 570,000 clones, roughly 91% were seen once, and the ten largest hold 7.8%. Sequencing used peripheral blood. All receptors derive from a woman aged 50 to 60 with COVID-19, enrolled during active disease. Each CDR3 is given with its conserved first and last residue. The D gene is left open where the match is weak. Some rows mark clone size as missing; the rest say once, few, many or name a class of expanded clone.

V	size	D	J	DNA	CDR3
TRBV28	NA	NA	TRBJ2-7	TGTGCCACCGCTAGCGTATCCTACGAGCAGTACTTC	CATASVSYEQYF
TRBV29-1	NA	TRBD1	TRBJ2-1	TGCAGCGTTGGACAGGGGGCCTACAATGAGCAGTTCTTC	CSVGQGAYNEQFF
TRBV3-1/TRBV3-2	NA	NA	TRBJ1-2	TGTGCCAGCAGCCAAGTCGGAGGCCTCTCCTTC	CASSQVGGLSF
TRBV3-1/TRBV3-2	NA	NA	TRBJ1-2	TGTGCCAGCAGCCAAGCAGACAGGTCTGGCTATGGCTACACCTTC	CASSQADRSGYGYTF
TRBV4-1	few	TRBD1	TRBJ1-3	TGCGCCAGCAGCCAAGCAGGGGGCCCTGGAAACACCATATATTTT	CASSQAGGPGNTIYF
TRBV5-4	NA	NA	TRBJ1-3	TGTGCCAGCAGCTCCGACAGCTCTGGAAACACCATATATTTT	CASSSDSSGNTIYF
TRBV30	NA	TRBD1	TRBJ2-2	TGTGCCTGGGGAGGACAGGGTTTGCCCGGGGAGCTGTTTTTT	CAWGGQGLPGELFF
TRBV29-1	NA	NA	TRBJ2-1	TGCAGCGTTCCCGTATACAATGAGCAGTTCTTC	CSVPVYNEQFF
TRBV6-5	NA	TRBD1	TRBJ1-2	TGTGCCAGCAGTTACGACAGGGGAAGTGGCTACACCTTC	CASSYDRGSGYTF
TRBV5-1	once	TRBD1	TRBJ1-1	TGCGCCAGCAGCTCAACAGGGGGCCCTGAAGCTTTCTTT	CASSSTGGPEAFF
TRBV6-5	NA	NA	TRBJ1-5	TGTGCCAGCGGCCTCGATCAGCCCCAGCATTTT	CASGLDQPQHF
TRBV11-3	NA	NA	TRBJ2-1	TGTGCCAGCAGCTTAGAGTCCTCGCTAGCCCACAATGAGCAGTTCTTC	CASSLESSLAHNEQFF
TRBV24-1	few	TRBD1	TRBJ1-3	TGTGCCACCTTACAGGGGTCTGGAAACACCATATATTTT	CATLQGSGNTIYF
TRBV5-4	NA	NA	TRBJ1-6	TGTGCCAGCAGCACAGGGAATTCACCCCTCCACTTT	CASSTGNSPLHF
TRBV6-5	NA	TRBD1	TRBJ1-2	TGTGCCAGCAGCTATACGTCCCGGGACAGGTTGAGCTACACCTTC	CASSYTSRDRLSYTF
TRBV18	once	TRBD1	TRBJ1-2	TGTGCCAGCTCACCAATTCCAGGGGGCGCAGAGTATGGCTACACCTTC	CASSPIPGGAEYGYTF
TRBV2	NA	NA	TRBJ1-2	TGTGCCAGCAGTGATTGGGGCTTCGTTTATGGCTACACCTTC	CASSDWGFVYGYTF
TRBV3-1/TRBV3-2	NA	TRBD1	TRBJ1-1	TGTGCCAGCAGCCAAGGACAGGGGGCTTTCTTT	CASSQGQGAFF
TRBV9	NA	NA	TRBJ2-3	TGTGCCAGCAGCTTCGAAGGGGGGAGGGGAGATACGCAGTATTTT	CASSFEGGRGDTQYF
TRBV19	NA	TRBD1	TRBJ1-1	TGTGCCAGTACCCTACAGGGGACGAACACTGAAGCTTTCTTT	CASTLQGTNTEAFF
TRBV9	NA	NA	TRBJ1-2	TGTGCCAGCAGCACCCAGGGGATTGGCTATGGCTACACCTTC	CASSTQGIGYGYTF
TRBV6-5	NA	TRBD1	TRBJ1-4	TGTGCCAGCAGTCTTCGACAGGGGGATGAAAAACTGTTTTTT	CASSLRQGDEKLFF
TRBV24-1	NA	NA	TRBJ1-3	TGTGCCACCAGTGATTCCGTTACAGGGTCTGGAAACACCATATATTTT	CATSDSVTGSGNTIYF
TRBV5-8	NA	NA	TRBJ1-2	TGTGCCAGCAGCTTAAAAGGGCGGGGTGGCTACACCTTC	CASSLKGRGGYTF
TRBV30	NA	TRBD1	TRBJ1-4	TGTGCCTGGAGCTCGGGACAGCCTAATGAAAAACTGTTTTTT	CAWSSGQPNEKLFF
TRBV11-2	NA	NA	TRBJ2-7	TGTGCCAGCAGCTTAGATGCACAGGTCTCCTACGAGCAGTACTTC	CASSLDAQVSYEQYF
TRBV27	NA	NA	TRBJ2-1	TGTGCCAGCAGTTTATTCGGTGAGCAGTTCTTC	CASSLFGEQFF
TRBV3-1/TRBV3-2	NA	NA	TRBJ2-2	TGTGCCAGCAGCCACCGGGACACCAGCCCTACCGGGGAGCTGTTTTTT	CASSHRDTSPTGELFF
TRBV3-1/TRBV3-2	NA	NA	TRBJ1-2	TGTGCCAGCAGCCAAGATGTTTACCTAGGGGGACGGGGCTATGGCTACACCTTC	CASSQDVYLGGRGYGYTF
TRBV2	NA	NA	TRBJ2-3	TGTGCCAGCAGTGAGATACTAGTGACAGATACGCAGTATTTT	CASSEILVTDTQYF
TRBV15	NA	NA	TRBJ1-1	TGTGCCACCAGCAGAAGCCTCACCCCGGGACACTCGAACACTGAAGCTTTCTTT	CATSRSLTPGHSNTEAFF
TRBV7-2	NA	NA	TRBJ1-3	TGTGCCAGCAGCTCTCCGACAGGTGGAAACACCATATATTTT	CASSSPTGGNTIYF
TRBV2	NA	NA	TRBJ1-1	TGTGCCAGCAGTGACTTAGGGCAGGGGGAAGCTTTCTTT	CASSDLGQGEAFF
TRBV2	NA	NA	TRBJ2-3	TGTGCCAGCAGTGAGGAGCGAACTAGCACAGATACGCAGTATTTT	CASSEERTSTDTQYF
TRBV2	NA	NA	TRBJ1-2	TGTGCCAGCGGACCGAAGGGGGATCGGAACTATGGCTACACCTTC	CASGPKGDRNYGYTF
TRBV5-1	NA	NA	TRBJ2-2	TGCGCCAGCAGCTTGATGACGGGTTCGAACACCGGGGAGCTGTTTTTT	CASSLMTGSNTGELFF
TRBV29-1	NA	TRBD2	TRBJ2-1	TGCAGCGTCGCGAGCGGGGAGAATGAGCAGTTCTTC	CSVASGENEQFF
TRBV12-3/TRBV12-4	NA	NA	TRBJ2-7	TGTGCCAGCAGCCCGGACAGCATCTACGAGCAGTACTTC	CASSPDSIYEQYF
TRBV10-2	few	TRBD2	TRBJ2-1	TGCGCCAGCGCCGGACTAGCTTTGAATGAGCAGTTCTTC	CASAGLALNEQFF
TRBV6-5	NA	NA	TRBJ1-3	TGTGCCAGCAGGTCGGGACTCTCTGGAAACACCATATATTTT	CASRSGLSGNTIYF
TRBV6-5	NA	NA	TRBJ2-1	TGTGCCAGCACCAAAAACTCGGGAATTTACAATGAGCAGTTCTTC	CASTKNSGIYNEQFF
TRBV4-1	NA	TRBD2	TRBJ2-1	TGCGCCAGCAGCCGGCGGACTAGCGGGGGGGCCGATGAGCAGTTCTTC	CASSRRTSGGADEQFF
TRBV27	NA	NA	TRBJ1-6	TGTGCCAGCAGTCCCTTGAGCTCCTATAATTCACCCCTCCACTTT	CASSPLSSYNSPLHF
TRBV7-7	NA	NA	TRBJ2-1	TGTGCCAGCAGCCCTAGCCAGACTAATGAGCAGTTCTTC	CASSPSQTNEQFF
TRBV19	few	TRBD1	TRBJ2-7	TGTGCCAGTAGTAATGGACAGGGGGTCCACGAGCAGTACTTC	CASSNGQGVHEQYF
TRBV13	NA	NA	TRBJ2-7	TGTGCCAGCAGCCTCCTTACAGCCACAGAGCAGTACTTC	CASSLLTATEQYF
TRBV2	NA	TRBD1	TRBJ1-5	TGTGCCAGCAAAGTGACAGGGGATCAGCCCCAGCATTTT	CASKVTGDQPQHF
TRBV7-2	NA	TRBD1	TRBJ1-5	TGTGCCAGCAGCGCGAACAGGGGGCAGCCCCAGCATTTT	CASSANRGQPQHF
TRBV6-5	NA	TRBD2	TRBJ2-1	TGTGCCAGCAGTCGGGGGGAGGGGAGTGAGCAGTTCTTC	CASSRGEGSEQFF
TRBV5-5	NA	NA	TRBJ2-4	TGTGCCAGCAGCATCCATTTCGACAGGGCGGGGAAAAACATTCAGTACTTC	CASSIHFDRAGKNIQYF
TRBV5-6	NA	NA	TRBJ1-1	TGTGCCAGCAGCCGGGCAAGAGGACTTGAAGCTTTCTTT	CASSRARGLEAFF
TRBV11-2	NA	TRBD1	TRBJ1-6	TGTGCCAGCAGCTTAGCTCTATGGGACAGCCTTTATTCACCCCTCCACTTT	CASSLALWDSLYSPLHF
TRBV19	NA	NA	TRBJ1-2	TGTGCCAGTAGTCTCCCCGGCGAGGTCTATGGCTACACCTTC	CASSLPGEVYGYTF
TRBV2	once	TRBD1	TRBJ2-7	TGTGCCAGCAGCGGACAGGGCTACGAGCAGTACTTC	CASSGQGYEQYF
TRBV5-6	few	NA	TRBJ1-3	TGTGCCAGCAGCCTGGACAGCCACTCTGGAAACACCATATATTTT	CASSLDSHSGNTIYF
TRBV6-6	NA	TRBD2	TRBJ2-7	TGTGCCAGCAGTCGCGTCTCGTCTAGCGGGGGCCAGCATTTCTACGAGCAGTACTTC	CASSRVSSSGGQHFYEQYF
TRBV10-3	many	NA	TRBJ2-3	TGTGCCATCAGCGAGCGGGGCACAGATACGCAGTATTTT	CAISERGTDTQYF
TRBV5-1	NA	NA	TRBJ1-1	TGCGCCAGCAGCTTCCGACAGTACACTGAAGCTTTCTTT	CASSFRQYTEAFF
TRBV2	NA	TRBD1	TRBJ2-2	TGTGCCAGCAGTAGACAGGGGACCGGGGAGCTGTTTTTT	CASSRQGTGELFF
TRBV2	NA	TRBD2	TRBJ2-2	TGTGCCAGCATGAAGTCCCGGGAGGACGGGGAGCTGTTTTTT	CASMKSREDGELFF